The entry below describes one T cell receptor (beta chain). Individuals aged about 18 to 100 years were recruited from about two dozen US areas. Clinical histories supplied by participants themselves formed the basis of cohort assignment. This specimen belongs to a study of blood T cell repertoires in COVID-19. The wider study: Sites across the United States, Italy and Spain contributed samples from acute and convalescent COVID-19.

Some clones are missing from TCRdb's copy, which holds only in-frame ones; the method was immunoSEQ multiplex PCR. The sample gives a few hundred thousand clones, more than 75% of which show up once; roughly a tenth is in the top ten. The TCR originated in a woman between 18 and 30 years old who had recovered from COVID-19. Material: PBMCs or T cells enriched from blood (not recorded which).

Here the CDR3 DNA reads TGTGCCAGTAGTACAGGGGGCGCACCGGAGACCCAGTACTTC. It encodes CASSTGGAPETQYF. V usage is TRBV19 and J usage is TRBJ2-5, with 8 bases identical to TRBD1. The CDR3 length is 14 residues. Germline values: CDR1 LNHDA, CDR2 SQIVND (reference sequence). V lost 4 bases and J lost 5; bases outside the gene matches: 6.